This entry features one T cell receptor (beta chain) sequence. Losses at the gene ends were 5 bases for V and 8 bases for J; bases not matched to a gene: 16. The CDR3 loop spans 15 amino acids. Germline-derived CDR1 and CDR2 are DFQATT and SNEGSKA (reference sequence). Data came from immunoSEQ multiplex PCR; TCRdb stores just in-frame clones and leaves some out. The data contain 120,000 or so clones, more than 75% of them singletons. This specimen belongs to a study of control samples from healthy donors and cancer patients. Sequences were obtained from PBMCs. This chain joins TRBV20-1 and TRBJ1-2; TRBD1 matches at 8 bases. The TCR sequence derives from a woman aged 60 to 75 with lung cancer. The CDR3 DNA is TGCAGTGCTCGTGTCCCTCTAGGGACAGGAGGGGGCTACACCTTC. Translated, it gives CSARVPLGTGGGYTF.